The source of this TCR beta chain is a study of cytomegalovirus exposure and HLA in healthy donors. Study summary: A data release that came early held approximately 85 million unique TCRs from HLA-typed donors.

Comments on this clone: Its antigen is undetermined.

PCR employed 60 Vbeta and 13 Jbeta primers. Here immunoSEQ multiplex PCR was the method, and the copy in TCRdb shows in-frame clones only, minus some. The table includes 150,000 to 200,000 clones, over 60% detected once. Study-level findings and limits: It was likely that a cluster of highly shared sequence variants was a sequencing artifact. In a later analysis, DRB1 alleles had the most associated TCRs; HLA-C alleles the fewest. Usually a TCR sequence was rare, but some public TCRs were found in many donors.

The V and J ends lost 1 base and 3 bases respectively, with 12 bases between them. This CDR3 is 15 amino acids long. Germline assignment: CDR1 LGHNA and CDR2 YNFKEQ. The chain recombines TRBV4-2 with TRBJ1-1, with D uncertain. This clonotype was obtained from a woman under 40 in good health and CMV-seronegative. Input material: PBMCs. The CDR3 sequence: CASSQGSLSDTEAFF. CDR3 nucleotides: TGTGCCAGCAGCCAAGGGTCTTTGAGTGACACTGAAGCTTTCTTT.